These 15 T cell receptor beta chains share one sample of origin, sequenced in a study of T cells in Graves' hyperthyroidism and ophthalmopathy. Authors of the study amplified TCR beta CDR3 regions from RNA transcripts. Researchers ran a first-round RT-PCR on the TCR CDR3 using the HTBI primer set. TCRdb itself ran the multiplex PCR reads through MiXCR, one entry per CDR3 protein. The data contain hundreds of thousands of distinct CDR3 sequences, 45% of them singletons. Sequencing input: peripheral blood or thyroid tissue (not recorded which). The receptors derive from an adult man with Graves' disease, either hyperthyroidism or ophthalmopathy (not recorded which).

The V call is TRBV29-1, the J call TRBJ1-2, with a weak D call TRBD1 (5 bases). The CDR3 runs to 13 residues. The V and J ends lost 2 bases and 7 bases respectively, with 14 bases between them. Germline values: CDR1 SQVTM, CDR2 ANQGSEA. CDR3 DNA: TGCAGCGTTGAATGGCAGGGAGGATTTGGCTACACCTTC. It codes for CSVEWQGGFGYTF.

The chain combines TRBV25-1 with TRBJ1-6; no definite D call. V was pared by 6 bases and J by 6 bases, with 18 bases between. Germline CDR1 and CDR2: MGHDK and SYGVNS. The CDR3 consists of 16 residues. The CDR3 bases are TGTGCCAGCAGCTTAATGCAGACCGCGGGTAATTCACCCCTCCACTTT. It specifies CASSLMQTAGNSPLHF.

The V and J genes are TRBV20-1 and TRBJ1-4, with unresolved D. The V and J ends lost 6 bases and 6 bases respectively, with 11 bases between them. The CDR3 is 12 amino acids. Germline loops: CDR1 DFQATT, CDR2 SNEGSKA (reference sequence). The CDR3 spells CSARMGYEKLFF. The DNA for the CDR3 is TGCAGTGCCAGGATGGGGTATGAAAAACTGTTTTTT.

V and J are TRBV7-9 and TRBJ2-7; D may be TRBD1 (5 bases). V dropped 5 bases and J dropped 3 bases, with 14 bases sitting between them. This CDR3 contains 14 residues. Germline CDR1 and CDR2: SEHNR and FQNEAQ (reference sequence). DNA of the CDR3: TGTGCCAGCAGCCCGCGACAGAGCAACTACGAGCAGTACTTC. This encodes CASSPRQSNYEQYF.

The CDR3 spells CASSYGGRDGYTF. CDR3 nucleotide sequence: TGTGCCAGCAGTTACGGGGGGCGGGATGGCTACACCTTC. The chain uses TRBV6-6 and TRBJ1-2; the D gene is possibly TRBD1 (6 bases). With 2 bases removed from V and 6 bases from J, the gap between germline ends came to 10 bases. Germline CDR1 is MNHNY and CDR2 is SVGAGI (reference sequence). CDR3 length equals 13 residues.

With respect to this clonotype: Since a much larger clone is just one base distant, this may be a read error. The chain uses TRBV29-1 and TRBJ2-5, with 7 bases lining up with TRBD2. The CDR3 runs to 13 residues. J was trimmed by 7 bases and V by 3 bases; bases with no gene match: 8. CDR1 and CDR2 from the germline V gene are SQVTM and ANQGSEA. The CDR3 here is CSVEWEGRGTQYF. For the CDR3, the DNA is TGCAGCGTTGAGTGGGAGGGGCGGGGGACCCAGTACTTC.

The rearrangement uses TRBV13 and TRBJ2-7; D is perhaps TRBD1 (5 bases). This CDR3 spans 14 amino acids. Between the trimmed V and J ends, which lost 5 bases and 5 bases, there was a span of 16 bases. The germline V gene has CDR1 PRHDT and CDR2 FYEKMQ (reference sequence). This CDR3 is CASSHLDKPHEQYF. The CDR3 coding sequence is TGTGCCAGCAGCCACTTGGACAAGCCCCACGAGCAGTACTTC.

This sequence joins TRBV29-1 and TRBJ1-5; TRBD1 is a possible D gene (5 bases). The CDR3 is 16 residues long. The germline V gene encodes CDR1 SQVTM and CDR2 ANQGSEA. The germline V and J ends were trimmed by 5 bases and 7 bases, with 24 bases remaining between them. This CDR3 is CSVKLGGGVYQQPQHF. The CDR3 DNA sequence: TGCAGCGTTAAGCTGGGGGGAGGGGTCTATCAGCAGCCCCAGCATTTT.

As for this clonotype: The junction and the germline gene differ at one end; a read error may be behind it. The chain recombines TRBV25-1 with TRBJ2-3, with TRBD1 matching over 8 bases. The CDR3 runs 17 residues. Germline loops: CDR1 MGHDK, CDR2 SYGVNS. The CDR3: CANSDPRQGLSTDTQYF. CDR3 nucleotide sequence: TGTGCCAACAGTGACCCCCGACAGGGGTTGAGCACAGATACGCAGTATTTT.

There are many counts of this clonotype. The J gene is TRBJ1-6, the V gene TRBV5-1; 8 bases match TRBD1. Germline CDR1 SGHRS, CDR2 YFSETQ. The CDR3 runs 13 residues. With V trimmed by 4 bases and J by 10 bases, 4 bases remained unmatched. CDR3 sequence (DNA): TGCGCCAGCAGCCAGGACAGGGTATCACCCCTCCACTTT. Translated: CASSQDRVSPLHF.

The genes are TRBV20-1 and TRBJ1-4, with 8 bases identical to TRBD1. V lost 6 bases to trimming and J lost 7 bases; unmatched junction nucleotides: 10. From germline, CDR1 is DFQATT and CDR2 SNEGSKA (reference sequence). The length of the CDR3 is 14 residues. The CDR3 DNA is TGCAGTGCACCCGACAGGGGAATAAGTGAAAAACTGTTTTTT. This gives the protein CSAPDRGISEKLFF.

This clonotype was counted a few times. A junction boundary mismatches the germline segment, possibly from a read error. The V gene is TRBV7-2, the J gene TRBJ2-6; D is unresolved. The germline CDR1 and CDR2 sequences are SGHTA and FQGNSA. The CDR3 extends over 13 amino acids. Here the CDR3 reads CASSLDGVNVLTF. The CDR3 nucleotides are TGTGCCAGCAGCTTAGATGGGGTCAACGTCCTGACTTTC.

This chain connects TRBV5-6 to TRBJ2-5, with TRBD2 matching over 13 bases. The CDR3 is 15 residues long. Trimming removed 4 bases from V and 3 bases from J; junction bases left unmatched: 3. Germline lookup yields CDR1 SGHDT and CDR2 YYEEEE. The CDR3 DNA follows: TGTGCCAGCAGCATCGGACTAGCGGGGGAAGAGACCCAGTACTTC. This encodes CASSIGLAGEETQYF.

The chain carries TRBV25-1 and TRBJ1-1; D is ambiguous. The CDR3 spans 15 residues. V was clipped by 4 bases and J by 1 base, with 13 bases between them. Germline V gene data show CDR1 as MGHDK and CDR2 as SYGVNS. CDR3 region: CASSAKAGRNTEAFF. CDR3 bases: TGTGCCAGCAGTGCTAAAGCAGGCCGGAACACTGAAGCTTTCTTT.

The gene calls are TRBV9 and TRBJ1-2; a possible D gene is TRBD1 (5 bases). Germline V gene sequence: CDR1 SGDLS, CDR2 YYNGEE. Trimming cost V 4 bases and J 3 bases, with 19 bases left between them. The CDR3 has 16 amino acids. CDR3 sequence: CASSPQARPGYYGYTF. CDR3 DNA: TGTGCCAGCAGCCCCCAAGCCAGGCCAGGGTACTATGGCTACACCTTC.